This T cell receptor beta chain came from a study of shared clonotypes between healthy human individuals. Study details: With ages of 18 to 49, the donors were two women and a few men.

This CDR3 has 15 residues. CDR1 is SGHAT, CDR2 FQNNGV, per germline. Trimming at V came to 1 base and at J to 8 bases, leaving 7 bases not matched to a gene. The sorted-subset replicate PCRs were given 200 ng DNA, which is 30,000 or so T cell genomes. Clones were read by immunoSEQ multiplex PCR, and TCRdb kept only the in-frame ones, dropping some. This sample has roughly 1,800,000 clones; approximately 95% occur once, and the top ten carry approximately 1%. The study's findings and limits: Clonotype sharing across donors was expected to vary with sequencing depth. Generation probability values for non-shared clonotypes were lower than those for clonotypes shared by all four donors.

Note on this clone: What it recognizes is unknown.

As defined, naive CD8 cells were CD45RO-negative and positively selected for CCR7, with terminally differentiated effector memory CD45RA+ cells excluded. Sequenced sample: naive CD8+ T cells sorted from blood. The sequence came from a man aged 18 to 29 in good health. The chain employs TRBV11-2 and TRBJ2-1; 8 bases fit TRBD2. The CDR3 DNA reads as TGTGCCAGCAGCTTAGCGGGAGGGCCGGACTATGAGCAGTTCTTC. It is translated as CASSLAGGPDYEQFF.